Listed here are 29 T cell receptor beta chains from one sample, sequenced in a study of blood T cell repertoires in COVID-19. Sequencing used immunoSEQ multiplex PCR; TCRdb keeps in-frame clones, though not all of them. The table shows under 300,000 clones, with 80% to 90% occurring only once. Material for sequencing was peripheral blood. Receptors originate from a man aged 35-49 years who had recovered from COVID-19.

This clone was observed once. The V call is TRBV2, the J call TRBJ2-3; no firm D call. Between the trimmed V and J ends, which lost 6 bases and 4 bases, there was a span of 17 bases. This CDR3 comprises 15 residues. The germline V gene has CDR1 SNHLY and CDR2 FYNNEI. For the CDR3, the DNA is TGTGCCAGCAGCTACTCCGCTCGGAGCCCAGATACGCAGTATTTT. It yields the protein CASSYSARSPDTQYF.

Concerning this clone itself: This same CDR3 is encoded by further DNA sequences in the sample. The CDR3 nucleotides read TGTGCCAGCAGCGCCGGACTAGCGGTCTCCTACGAGCAGTACTTC. As protein: CASSAGLAVSYEQYF. The genes are TRBV9 and TRBJ2-7; 10 bases are a match to TRBD2. The V and J ends lost 3 bases and 0 bases, in that order; junction bases with no gene match: 3. Per the germline V gene, CDR1 is SGDLS and CDR2 is YYNGEE. CDR3 length: 15 residues. Variable domain in full (rest from reference TRBV9 and TRBJ2-7): DSGVTQTPKHLITATGQRVTLRCSPRSGDLSVYWYQQSLDQGLQFLIQYYNGEERAKGNILERFSAQQFPDLHSELNLSSLELGDSALYFCASSAGLAVSYEQYFGPGTRLTVT.

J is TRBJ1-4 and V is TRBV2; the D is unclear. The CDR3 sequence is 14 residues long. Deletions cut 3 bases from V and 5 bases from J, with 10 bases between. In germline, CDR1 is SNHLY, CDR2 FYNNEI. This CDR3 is CASSEEPGNEKLFF. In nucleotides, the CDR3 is TGTGCCAGCAGTGAGGAGCCGGGAAATGAAAAACTGTTTTTT.

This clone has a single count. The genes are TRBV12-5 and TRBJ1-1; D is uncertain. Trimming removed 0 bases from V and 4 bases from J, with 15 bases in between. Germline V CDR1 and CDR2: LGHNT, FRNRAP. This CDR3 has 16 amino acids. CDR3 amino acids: CASGLVLNRRSTEAFF. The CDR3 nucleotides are TGTGCTAGTGGTTTGGTACTGAATCGGAGGAGCACTGAAGCTTTCTTT.

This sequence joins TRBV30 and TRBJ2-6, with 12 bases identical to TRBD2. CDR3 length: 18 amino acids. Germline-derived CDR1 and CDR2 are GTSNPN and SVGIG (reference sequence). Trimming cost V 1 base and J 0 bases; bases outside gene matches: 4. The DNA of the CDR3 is TGTGCCTGGAGTGGAGGACTAGCGGGGAGCTCTGGGGCCAACGTCCTGACTTTC. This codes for CAWSGGLAGSSGANVLTF.

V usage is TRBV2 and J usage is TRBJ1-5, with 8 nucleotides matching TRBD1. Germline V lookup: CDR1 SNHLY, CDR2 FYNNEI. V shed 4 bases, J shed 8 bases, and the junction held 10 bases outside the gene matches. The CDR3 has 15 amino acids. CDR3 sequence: CASSGLTGAGEPQHF. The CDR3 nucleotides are TGTGCCAGCAGTGGATTGACAGGGGCGGGAGAGCCCCAGCATTTT.

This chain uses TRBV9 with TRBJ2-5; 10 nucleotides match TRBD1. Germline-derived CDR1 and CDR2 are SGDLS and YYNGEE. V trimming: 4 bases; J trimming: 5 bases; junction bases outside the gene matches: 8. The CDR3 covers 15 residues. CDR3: CASSTGQGLGETQYF. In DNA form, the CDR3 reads TGTGCCAGCAGCACGGGACAGGGGCTCGGGGAGACCCAGTACTTC.

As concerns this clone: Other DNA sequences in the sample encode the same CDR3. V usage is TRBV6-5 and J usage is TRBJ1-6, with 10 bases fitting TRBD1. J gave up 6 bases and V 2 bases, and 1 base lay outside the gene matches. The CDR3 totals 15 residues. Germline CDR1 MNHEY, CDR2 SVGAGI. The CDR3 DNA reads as TGTGCCAGCAGTTACGGGACAGGGGTTAATTCACCCCTCCACTTT. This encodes CASSYGTGVNSPLHF.

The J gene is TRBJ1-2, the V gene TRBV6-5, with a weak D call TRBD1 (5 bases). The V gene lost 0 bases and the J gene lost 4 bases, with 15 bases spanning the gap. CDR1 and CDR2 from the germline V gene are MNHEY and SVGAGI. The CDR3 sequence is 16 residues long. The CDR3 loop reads CASSYSLLDKIYGYTF. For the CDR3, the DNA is TGTGCCAGCAGTTACTCATTATTGGACAAGATCTATGGCTACACCTTC.

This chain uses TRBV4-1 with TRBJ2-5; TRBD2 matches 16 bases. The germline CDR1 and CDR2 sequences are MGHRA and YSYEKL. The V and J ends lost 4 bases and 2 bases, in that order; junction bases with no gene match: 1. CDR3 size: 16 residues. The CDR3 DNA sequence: TGCGCCAGCAGCCGGGGACTAGCGGGGGGGCAAGAGACCCAGTACTTC. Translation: CASSRGLAGGQETQYF.

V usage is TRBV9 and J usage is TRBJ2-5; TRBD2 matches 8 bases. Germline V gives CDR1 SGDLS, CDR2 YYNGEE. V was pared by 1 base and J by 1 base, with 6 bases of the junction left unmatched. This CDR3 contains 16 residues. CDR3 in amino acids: CASSVSIGGAQETQYF. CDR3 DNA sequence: TGTGCCAGCAGCGTAAGCATCGGGGGGGCCCAAGAGACCCAGTACTTC.

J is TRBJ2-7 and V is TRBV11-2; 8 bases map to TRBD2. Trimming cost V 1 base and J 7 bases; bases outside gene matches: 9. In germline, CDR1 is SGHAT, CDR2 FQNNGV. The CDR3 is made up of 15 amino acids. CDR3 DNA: TGTGCCAGCAGCTTAGCGGGGGGGCGTTCTGGGGAGCAGTACTTC. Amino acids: CASSLAGGRSGEQYF.

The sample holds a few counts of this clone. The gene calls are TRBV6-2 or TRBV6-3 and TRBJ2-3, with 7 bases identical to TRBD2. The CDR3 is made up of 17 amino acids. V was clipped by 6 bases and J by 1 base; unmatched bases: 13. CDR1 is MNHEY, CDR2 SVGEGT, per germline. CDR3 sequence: CASSPNFPGLRTDTQYF. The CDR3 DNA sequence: TGTGCCAGCAGCCCTAACTTTCCGGGACTACGCACAGATACGCAGTATTTT.

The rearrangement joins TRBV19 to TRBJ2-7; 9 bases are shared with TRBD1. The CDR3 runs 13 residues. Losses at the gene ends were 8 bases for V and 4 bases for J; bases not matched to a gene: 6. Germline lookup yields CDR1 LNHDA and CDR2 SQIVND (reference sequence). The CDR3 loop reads CASGTGPTYEQYF. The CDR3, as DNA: TGTGCCAGTGGGACAGGGCCTACTTACGAGCAGTACTTC.

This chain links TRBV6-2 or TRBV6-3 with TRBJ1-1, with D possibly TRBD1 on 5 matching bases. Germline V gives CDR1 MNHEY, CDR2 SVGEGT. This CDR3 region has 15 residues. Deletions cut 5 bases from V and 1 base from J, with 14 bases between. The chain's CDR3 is CASSTWTNANTEAFF. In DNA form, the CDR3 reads TGTGCCAGCAGTACCTGGACAAATGCGAACACTGAAGCTTTCTTT.

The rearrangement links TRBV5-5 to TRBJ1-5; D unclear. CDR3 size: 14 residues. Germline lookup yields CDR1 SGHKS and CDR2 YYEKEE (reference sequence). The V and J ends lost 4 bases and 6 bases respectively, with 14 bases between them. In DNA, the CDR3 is TGTGCCAGCAGCGTAATGGCAGGATCTCAGCCCCAGCATTTT. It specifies CASSVMAGSQPQHF.

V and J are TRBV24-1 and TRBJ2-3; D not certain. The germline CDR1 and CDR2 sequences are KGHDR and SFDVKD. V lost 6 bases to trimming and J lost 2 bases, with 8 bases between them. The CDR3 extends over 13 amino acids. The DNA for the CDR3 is TGTGCCACCAGTCAGCGCTCCACAGATACGCAGTATTTT. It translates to CATSQRSTDTQYF.

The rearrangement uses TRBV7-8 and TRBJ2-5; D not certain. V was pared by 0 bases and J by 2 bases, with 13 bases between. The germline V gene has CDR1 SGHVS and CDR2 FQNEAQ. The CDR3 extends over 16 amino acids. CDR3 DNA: TGTGCCAGCAGCTTAGCGCCGTCTAGTCCACAAGAGACCCAGTACTTC. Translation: CASSLAPSSPQETQYF.

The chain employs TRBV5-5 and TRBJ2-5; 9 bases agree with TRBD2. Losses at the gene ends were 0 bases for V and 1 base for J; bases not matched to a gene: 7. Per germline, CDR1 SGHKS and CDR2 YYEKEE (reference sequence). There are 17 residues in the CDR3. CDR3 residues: CASSLELAGTTQETQYF. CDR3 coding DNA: TGTGCCAGCAGCTTGGAGCTAGCGGGGACTACCCAAGAGACCCAGTACTTC.

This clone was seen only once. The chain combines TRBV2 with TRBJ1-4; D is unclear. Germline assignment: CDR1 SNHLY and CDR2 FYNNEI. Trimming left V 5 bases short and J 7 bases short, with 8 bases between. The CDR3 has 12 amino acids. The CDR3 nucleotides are TGTGCCAGCAGTCCGTCGGGTGAAAAACTGTTTTTT. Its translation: CASSPSGEKLFF.

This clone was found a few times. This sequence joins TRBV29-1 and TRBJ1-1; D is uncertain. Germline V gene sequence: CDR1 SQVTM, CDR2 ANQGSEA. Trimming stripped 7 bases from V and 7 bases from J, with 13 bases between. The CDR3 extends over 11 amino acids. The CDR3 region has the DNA TGCAGCGGCCGAACACGGGATGAAGCTTTCTTT. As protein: CSGRTRDEAFF.

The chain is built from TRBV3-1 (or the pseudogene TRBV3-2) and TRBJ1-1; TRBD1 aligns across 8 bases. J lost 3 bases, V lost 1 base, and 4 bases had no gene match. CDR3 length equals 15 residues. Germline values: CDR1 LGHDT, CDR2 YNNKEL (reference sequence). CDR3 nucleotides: TGTGCCAGCAGCCAAGCCCGACAGGGGCACACTGAAGCTTTCTTT. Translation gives CASSQARQGHTEAFF.

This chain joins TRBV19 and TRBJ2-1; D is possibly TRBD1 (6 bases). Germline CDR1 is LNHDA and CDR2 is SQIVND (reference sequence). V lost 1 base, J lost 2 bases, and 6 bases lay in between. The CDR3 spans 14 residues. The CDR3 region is CASSIGTAYNEQFF. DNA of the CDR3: TGTGCCAGTAGTATAGGGACAGCCTACAATGAGCAGTTCTTC.

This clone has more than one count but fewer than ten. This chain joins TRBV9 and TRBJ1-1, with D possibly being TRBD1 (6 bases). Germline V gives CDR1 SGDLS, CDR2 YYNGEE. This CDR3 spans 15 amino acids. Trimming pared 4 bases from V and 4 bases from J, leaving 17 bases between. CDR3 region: CASSPRGVDSTEAFF. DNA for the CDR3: TGTGCCAGCAGCCCGAGGGGAGTGGACAGCACTGAAGCTTTCTTT.

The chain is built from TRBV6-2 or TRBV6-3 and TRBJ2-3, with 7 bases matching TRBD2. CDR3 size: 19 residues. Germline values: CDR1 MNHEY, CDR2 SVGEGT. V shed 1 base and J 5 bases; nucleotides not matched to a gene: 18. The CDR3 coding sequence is TGTGCCAGCAGTTACTGGGGCCCAACTAGCGTTCGCGGGGGAGATACGCAGTATTTT. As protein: CASSYWGPTSVRGGDTQYF.

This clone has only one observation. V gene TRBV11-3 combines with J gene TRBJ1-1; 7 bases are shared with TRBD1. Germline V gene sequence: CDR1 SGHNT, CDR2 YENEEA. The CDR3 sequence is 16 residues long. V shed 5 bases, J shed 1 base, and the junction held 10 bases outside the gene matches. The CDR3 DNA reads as TGTGCCAGCAGCGCTAGAAGGGGACAGACGAACACTGAAGCTTTCTTT. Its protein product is CASSARRGQTNTEAFF.

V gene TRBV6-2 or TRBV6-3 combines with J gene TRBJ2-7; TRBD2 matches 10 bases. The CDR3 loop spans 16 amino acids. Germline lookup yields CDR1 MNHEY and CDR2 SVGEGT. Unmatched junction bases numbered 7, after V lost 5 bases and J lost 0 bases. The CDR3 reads CASSPESSGGSYEQYF. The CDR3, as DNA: TGTGCCAGCAGTCCCGAATCTAGCGGGGGCTCCTACGAGCAGTACTTC.

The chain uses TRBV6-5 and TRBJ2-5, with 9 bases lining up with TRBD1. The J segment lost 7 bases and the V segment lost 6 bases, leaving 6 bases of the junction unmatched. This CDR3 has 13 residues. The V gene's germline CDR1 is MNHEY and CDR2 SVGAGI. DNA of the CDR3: TGTGCCAGCAGACAGGGGGCGCCCGGGACCCAGTACTTC. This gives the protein CASRQGAPGTQYF.

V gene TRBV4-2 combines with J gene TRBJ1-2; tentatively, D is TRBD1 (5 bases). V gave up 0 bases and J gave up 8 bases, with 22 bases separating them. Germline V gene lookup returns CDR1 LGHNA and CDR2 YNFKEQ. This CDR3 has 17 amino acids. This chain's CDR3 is CASSQDPDGGGRGGYTF. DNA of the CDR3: TGTGCCAGCAGCCAAGATCCCGATGGTGGGGGGAGAGGAGGCTACACCTTC.